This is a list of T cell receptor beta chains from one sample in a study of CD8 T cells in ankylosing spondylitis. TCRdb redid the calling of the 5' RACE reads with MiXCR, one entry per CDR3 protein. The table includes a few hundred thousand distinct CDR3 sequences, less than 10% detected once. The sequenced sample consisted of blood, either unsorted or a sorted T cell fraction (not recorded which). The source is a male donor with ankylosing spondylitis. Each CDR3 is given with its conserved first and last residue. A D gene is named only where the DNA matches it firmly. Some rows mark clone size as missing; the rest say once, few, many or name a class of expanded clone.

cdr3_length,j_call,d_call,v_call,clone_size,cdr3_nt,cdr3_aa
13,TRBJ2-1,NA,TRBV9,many,TGTGCCAGCAGCGTAGATTCGGGGAATGAGCAGTTCTTC,CASSVDSGNEQFF
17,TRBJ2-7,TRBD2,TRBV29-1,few,TGCAGCGTTGAAGACCCAAAGGCGGGAGCAAGCTCCTACGAGCAGTACTTC,CSVEDPKAGASSYEQYF
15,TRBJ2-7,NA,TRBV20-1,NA,TGCAGTGCCAGGGGTGGGGCGGGAGCCACCAACGAGCAGTACTTC,CSARGGAGATNEQYF
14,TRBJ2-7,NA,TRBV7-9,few,TGTGCCAGCAGCTTAACAGCTGGAGTCTACGAGCAGTACTTC,CASSLTAGVYEQYF
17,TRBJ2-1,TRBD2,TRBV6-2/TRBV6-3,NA,TGTGCCAGCAGCCCCGGACTAGCGGGAATCTCCTACAATGAGCAGTTCTTC,CASSPGLAGISYNEQFF
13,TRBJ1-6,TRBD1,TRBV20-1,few,TGCAGTGCTAGACAGGGGGCGAATTCACCCCTCCACTTT,CSARQGANSPLHF
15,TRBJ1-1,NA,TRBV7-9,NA,TGTGCCAGCAGCTTAGGCGCGACAGTGAACACTGAAGCTTTCTTT,CASSLGATVNTEAFF
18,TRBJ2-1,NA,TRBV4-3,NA,TGCGCCAGCAGCCAAGAGACCCCCGGATTCCGGACCTACAATGAGCAGTTCTTC,CASSQETPGFRTYNEQFF
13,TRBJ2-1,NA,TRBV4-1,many,TGCGCCAGCAGCCAAGAAGACCACAATGAGCAGTTCTTC,CASSQEDHNEQFF
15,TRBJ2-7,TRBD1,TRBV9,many,TGTGCCAGCAGCGTAGCGGGGACAGGGGGCTACGAGCAGTACTTC,CASSVAGTGGYEQYF
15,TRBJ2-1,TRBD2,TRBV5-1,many,TGCGCCAGCAGCTTGGAGGGACTAGTCTACAATGAGCAGTTCTTC,CASSLEGLVYNEQFF
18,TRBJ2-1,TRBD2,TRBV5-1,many,TGCGCCAGCAGCTTGGGTGGGACTAGCGGGACCTCCTACAATGAGCAGTTCTTC,CASSLGGTSGTSYNEQFF
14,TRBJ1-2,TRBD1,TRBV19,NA,TGTGCCAGTAGTACACAGACAGGGAACTATGGCTACACCTTC,CASSTQTGNYGYTF
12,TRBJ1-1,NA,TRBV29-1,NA,TGCAGCGTCTTGGGGGGCCGCACTGAAGCTTTCTTT,CSVLGGRTEAFF
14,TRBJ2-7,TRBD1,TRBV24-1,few,TGTGCCACCGGAGAGGGGGCCCCCCTCTACGAGCAGTACTTC,CATGEGAPLYEQYF
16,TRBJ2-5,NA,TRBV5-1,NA,TGCGCCAGCAGCCTCCGGTTCTGGAGGGTCCAAGAGACCCAGTACTTC,CASSLRFWRVQETQYF
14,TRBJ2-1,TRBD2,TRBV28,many,TGTGCCAGCAGTTTGAGACTAGCGGTGGATGAGCAGTTCTTC,CASSLRLAVDEQFF
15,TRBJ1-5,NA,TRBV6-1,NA,TGTGCCAGCAGTGAATCCCGCCCCCGCAGTCAGCCCCAGCATTTT,CASSESRPRSQPQHF